The rows below give T cell receptor beta chains drawn from one sample of a study of identical twins. From the 5' RACE reads, TCRdb called clonotypes with MiXCR, one entry per CDR3 protein. This table has 470,000 or so distinct CDR3 sequences, around 24% appearing once. In addition, the sample was reused for a study of T cells expressing NK-cell markers.

The sequencing input was CD4+ T cells sorted from blood. These receptors were obtained from a woman younger than 30 in good health. The CDR3 runs from the conserved cysteine through the conserved F or W. The D gene is left open where the match is weak. Size values are once, few and many counts, or a class for expanded clones, and some rows have none.

j_call | d_call | v_call | clone_size | cdr3_nt | cdr3_aa
TRBJ2-1 | - | TRBV5-1 | - | TGCGCCAGCAGCTTGGAGACCTACAATGAGCAGTTCTTC | CASSLETYNEQFF
TRBJ2-1 | TRBD1 | TRBV29-1 | medium-sized | TGCAGCGGACACAGGGGGCAAAATGAGCAGTTCTTC | CSGHRGQNEQFF
TRBJ1-6 | - | TRBV6-5 | few | TGTGCCAGCAGTTACGAGGGACGTAATTCACCCCTCCACTTT | CASSYEGRNSPLHF
TRBJ1-6 | TRBD1 | TRBV5-1 | few | TGCGCCAGCAGCTTGCTACAGGGGATGTATTCACCCCTCCACTTT | CASSLLQGMYSPLHF
TRBJ2-1 | - | TRBV10-3 | - | TGTGCCACTCAAGGGGGGATCTCCTACAATGAGCAGTTCTTC | CATQGGISYNEQFF
TRBJ2-7 | - | TRBV5-5 | many | TGTGCCAGCAGCTTGGCAGCGTACGAGCAGTACTTC | CASSLAAYEQYF
TRBJ2-5 | - | TRBV5-5 | - | TGTGCCAGCAGCTTTCGCCCTCCGCAGACCCAGTACTTC | CASSFRPPQTQYF
TRBJ1-4 | - | TRBV9 | - | TGTGCCAGCACCGCCAGGCCAAGTGATGAAAAACTGTTTTTT | CASTARPSDEKLFF
TRBJ2-1 | - | TRBV5-1 | few | TGCGCCAGCAGCCTAAGCGTTGGGTACAATGAGCAGTTCTTC | CASSLSVGYNEQFF
TRBJ1-1 | - | TRBV20-1 | few | TGCAGTGCTCGAGGGGGGCTCCTGAACACTGAAGCTTTCTTT | CSARGGLLNTEAFF
TRBJ2-7 | TRBD1 | TRBV5-6 | - | TGTGCCAGCAGCTTGCTGGACAGGGGCCCCTACGAGCAGTACTTC | CASSLLDRGPYEQYF
TRBJ2-3 | TRBD2 | TRBV7-6 | few | TGTGCCAGCAGCTCTAGCGGGAGGTCAGATACGCAGTATTTT | CASSSSGRSDTQYF
TRBJ2-1 | TRBD2 | TRBV24-1 | - | TGTGCCACCTGGACTAGCGGAGAGAATGAGCAGTTCTTC | CATWTSGENEQFF
TRBJ2-1 | - | TRBV5-1 | - | TGCGCCAGCAGCCCAGGGACCTTTAGGAATGAGCAGTTCTTC | CASSPGTFRNEQFF
TRBJ2-7 | - | TRBV29-1 | - | TGCAGCGCCGGACAGAGTTACGAGCAGTACTTC | CSAGQSYEQYF
TRBJ2-7 | TRBD1 | TRBV29-1 | - | TGCAGCGTTGAAAAGGGGGCGGGCGAGCAGTACTTC | CSVEKGAGEQYF
TRBJ2-3 | TRBD1 | TRBV11-1 | - | TGTGCCAGCAGCCGACGGGACAGCTTCACAGATACGCAGTATTTT | CASSRRDSFTDTQYF
TRBJ1-6 | - | TRBV4-3 | - | TGCGCCAGCAGCCAAGGGGGTGTACAAGCACCCCTCCACTTT | CASSQGGVQAPLHF
TRBJ2-1 | - | TRBV29-1 | - | TGCAGCGTTGCATGGAATGAGCAGTTCTTC | CSVAWNEQFF
TRBJ2-1 | TRBD1 | TRBV30 | - | TGTGCCTGGAGTGTACCGGACAGGGTATTGAATGAGCAGTTCTTC | CAWSVPDRVLNEQFF
TRBJ2-3 | - | TRBV20-1 | few | TGCAGTGCTAGAAGTAGTCAGGGCGACACAGATACGCAGTATTTT | CSARSSQGDTDTQYF
TRBJ1-1 | - | TRBV12-3/TRBV12-4 | many | TGTGCCAGCAGTTTCCAGGGGACGAACACTGAAGCTTTCTTT | CASSFQGTNTEAFF
TRBJ2-1 | - | TRBV5-1 | - | TGCGCCAGCAGCCCGGGGGACAGCTCCTACAATGAGCAGTTCTTC | CASSPGDSSYNEQFF
TRBJ2-5 | - | TRBV7-2 | - | TGTGCCAGCAGCTTGATTCCCTCCAGCGAGACCCAGTACTTC | CASSLIPSSETQYF
TRBJ2-3 | TRBD1 | TRBV5-1 | - | TGCGCCAGCACCCATATGACAGGGAACACAGATACGCAGTATTTT | CASTHMTGNTDTQYF
TRBJ2-7 | - | TRBV7-9 | - | TGTGCCAGCGGCTTACAGGGGACTGGATCGGACGAGCAGTACTTC | CASGLQGTGSDEQYF
TRBJ2-3 | TRBD2 | TRBV5-8 | - | TGTGCCAGCAGTTTGACTAGCGTCACAGATACGCAGTATTTT | CASSLTSVTDTQYF
TRBJ2-2 | - | TRBV5-1 | few | TGCGCCAGCAGAGGACCGATGAACACCGGGGAGCTGTTTTTT | CASRGPMNTGELFF
TRBJ1-5 | - | TRBV7-2 | - | TGTGCCAGCAGTTTAGGGCGTCAGGGTGTGGCCCAGCATTTT | CASSLGRQGVAQHF
TRBJ1-1 | - | TRBV7-9 | few | TGTGCCAGCAGCCCTCCTCAGACTGAAGCTTTCTTT | CASSPPQTEAFF
TRBJ1-1 | - | TRBV10-3 | - | TGTGCCACCAGTGTCCCAGGGCTAAACACTGAAGCTTTCTTT | CATSVPGLNTEAFF
TRBJ1-1 | - | TRBV20-1 | - | TGCAGTGCTAGAAAGGAAGAAGCTTTCTTT | CSARKEEAFF
TRBJ2-1 | TRBD2 | TRBV7-3 | few | TGTGCCAGCAGCTTAATGGCGGGGGGCACTTACAATGAGCAGTTCTTC | CASSLMAGGTYNEQFF
TRBJ2-2 | - | TRBV20-1 | few | TGCAGCTACAAGCTAGTGGGCAGGGCGTCCGGGGAGCTGTTTTTT | CSYKLVGRASGELFF
TRBJ2-2 | - | TRBV5-1 | - | TGCGCCAGCATGACGGGGGCGTCCGGCAAGAACACCGGGGAGCTGTTTTTT | CASMTGASGKNTGELFF
TRBJ1-5 | - | TRBV6-2/TRBV6-3 | - | TGTGCCAGCAGTGTCGACAGGTCTCAGCCCCAGCATTTT | CASSVDRSQPQHF
TRBJ1-1 | - | TRBV7-3 | few | TGTGCCAGCAGCACCAACAGGAACACTGAAGCTTTCTTT | CASSTNRNTEAFF
TRBJ2-2 | - | TRBV5-1 | many | TGCGCCAGCAGCTCCCCCCCGGTGGCCGGGGAGCTGTTTTTT | CASSSPPVAGELFF
TRBJ2-1 | - | TRBV20-1 | few | TGCAGTGCTAGAGGCCCGGACAATGAGCAGTTCTTC | CSARGPDNEQFF
TRBJ2-5 | TRBD1 | TRBV12-3/TRBV12-4 | few | TGTGCCAGCAGTTACAGGGGCACCCAGTACTTC | CASSYRGTQYF